The 7 T cell receptor beta chains given below trace back to one sample, sequenced in a study of blood T cell repertoires in COVID-19. The data were produced by immunoSEQ multiplex PCR, yet TCRdb's version contains in-frame clones alone and is incomplete. Of some 250,000 clones in the sample, around 90% are singletons; the top ten hold about 0.7%. Input material: peripheral blood. These receptors originate from a human donor in a cohort sampled during active COVID-19.

This chain connects TRBV19 to TRBJ2-5; 8 bases agree with TRBD1. Unmatched junction bases numbered 2, after V lost 10 bases and J lost 1 base. Germline CDR1 is LNHDA and CDR2 is SQIVND (reference sequence). The CDR3 is made up of 12 amino acids. CDR3 sequence (DNA): TGTGCCACTGGGACAGGCCAAGAGACCCAGTACTTC. Translated, it gives CATGTGQETQYF.

This clone was recorded a few times. The chain has TRBV11-2 and TRBJ2-7; 9 bases fit TRBD1. V lost 4 bases, J lost 4 bases, and 2 bases stayed unmatched. From germline, CDR1 is SGHAT and CDR2 FQNNGV. This CDR3 has 13 residues. This chain's CDR3 is CASSSGQGYEQYF. The CDR3, as DNA: TGTGCCAGCAGCTCGGGACAGGGTTACGAGCAGTACTTC.

This rearrangement joins TRBV9 to TRBJ2-1; TRBD2 matches 10 bases. The V segment lost 3 bases and the J segment 7 bases; nucleotides outside the gene matches: 10. The germline V gene has CDR1 SGDLS and CDR2 YYNGEE. The CDR3 runs 16 residues. The CDR3 loop is CASSASGGAPWNEQFF. DNA of the CDR3: TGTGCCAGCAGCGCAAGCGGGGGGGCGCCATGGAATGAGCAGTTCTTC.

This chain uses TRBV3-1 (or the pseudogene TRBV3-2) with TRBJ2-7; 13 bases fit TRBD2. The CDR3 extends over 15 amino acids. V shed 0 bases, J shed 4 bases, and the junction held 0 bases outside the gene matches. Germline values: CDR1 LGHDT, CDR2 YNNKEL (reference sequence). The CDR3 loop is CASSQELAGGYEQYF. CDR3 DNA: TGTGCCAGCAGCCAAGAACTAGCGGGAGGGTACGAGCAGTACTTC.

The chain has TRBV7-2 and TRBJ1-6; 10 nucleotides align to TRBD1. The V and J ends lost 3 bases and 9 bases, in that order; junction bases with no gene match: 8. Germline V lookup: CDR1 SGHTA, CDR2 FQGNSA. The CDR3 runs 16 residues. CDR3 DNA: TGTGCCAGCAGCTTTCAGGGACAGGGGACGAGTTCACCCCTCCACTTT. Translating it yields CASSFQGQGTSSPLHF.

The chain is built from TRBV15 and TRBJ2-3; TRBD2 agrees at 10 bases. Germline CDR1 and CDR2: LNHNV and YYDKDF (reference sequence). J was trimmed by 4 bases and V by 1 base; bases with no gene match: 11. This CDR3 spans 18 amino acids. CDR3 residues: CATSRGYGSGGAPDTQYF. The CDR3 coding sequence is TGTGCCACCAGCAGAGGGTACGGGAGCGGGGGGGCGCCAGATACGCAGTATTTT.

The chain is built from TRBV19 and TRBJ2-7, with 13 bases fitting TRBD2. V shed 6 bases and J 2 bases; nucleotides not matched to a gene: 7. Germline CDR1 LNHDA, CDR2 SQIVND (reference sequence). The CDR3 has 16 residues. The CDR3 sequence is CASRTSGGLGPYEQYF. In DNA form, the CDR3 reads TGTGCCAGTAGGACTAGCGGGGGGCTAGGCCCCTACGAGCAGTACTTC.